A selection of T cell receptor beta chains follows, all from one sample in a study of cytomegalovirus exposure and HLA in healthy donors. This table comes from immunoSEQ multiplex PCR, and its TCRdb copy is limited to in-frame clones, with some not included. The data show approximately 180,000 clones, about two thirds seen once. The specimen was PBMCs. The receptors shown here come from a human donor in good health. Each CDR3 is given with its conserved first and last residue. Part of the rows lack a size; the others show once, few, many or a class for expanded clones.

>TRBV10-2|NA|TRBJ2-7
CASRSTDSSYEQYF
>TRBV6-4|few|TRBJ2-1
CASSDGSQGPYHNEQFF
>TRBV6-4|once|TRBJ2-2
CASRRQDNTGELFF
>TRBV7-3|NA|TRBJ2-5
CASSRTGSQETQYF
>TRBV2|few|TRBJ1-1
CASSAGLNTEAFF
>TRBV2|NA|TRBJ2-1
CASTFGQGYNEQFF
>TRBV21-1|NA|TRBJ2-2
CASTPGQGAPFTGELFF
>TRBV9|NA|TRBJ2-7
CASSVASRGDYEQYF
>TRBV27|NA|TRBJ1-1
CASSNRGMNTEAFF
>TRBV6-6|NA|TRBJ1-4
CASSTGSNEKLFF
>TRBV28|NA|TRBJ1-3
CASSLPSVGNTIYF
>TRBV27|few|TRBJ2-7
CASSLTATYEQYF
>TRBV9|NA|TRBJ1-1
CASSVSTGTEAFF
>TRBV7-3|NA|TRBJ2-1
CASSWTSGGARAYNEQFF
>TRBV7-8|few|TRBJ2-5
CASSSTLRGHQETQYF
>TRBV5-8|NA|TRBJ1-5
CASNYLAGMGSNQPQHF
>TRBV5-6|once|TRBJ2-1
CASRHLGRGGSYNEQFF
>TRBV28|NA|TRBJ1-5
CASSNYQPQHF
>TRBV5-1|NA|TRBJ2-7
CASSLVTGNEQYF
>TRBV19|NA|TRBJ2-3
CASSIQGVRGDTQYF
>TRBV5-1|NA|TRBJ2-1
CASRSGTSGGANNEQFF
>TRBV21-1|NA|TRBJ2-7
CAIRGTVSYEQYF
>TRBV30|once|TRBJ1-2
CAWYTGGYGYTF
>TRBV5-1|NA|TRBJ1-3
CASSLSISGNTIYF
>TRBV18|NA|TRBJ1-1
CASSPPDGRTEAFF
>TRBV13|NA|TRBJ2-3
CASSLEIGTEGLGTDTQYF